This passage covers 21 T cell receptor beta chains from one sample sequenced in a study of a mutant IDH1 vaccine in newly diagnosed glioma. Time point of the sample: baseline, week 1 (first vaccination visit). Documented treatment: pre-vaccination baseline after standard-of-care therapy. TCRdb's table, derived via immunoSEQ multiplex PCR, lists solely in-frame clones and lacks some. In the table there are 50,000 to 65,000 clones, roughly 80% of which are singletons. The sample here was PBMCs, taken from a glioma patient treated with radiotherapy, temozolomide or both. Receptor source: a young man with glioma.

Only one count was recorded for this clone. The chain combines TRBV6-5 with TRBJ2-7, with TRBD1 matching 8 bases. This CDR3 spans 15 amino acids. The V gene's germline CDR1 is MNHEY and CDR2 SVGAGI. The V segment lost 7 bases and the J segment 2 bases; nucleotides outside the gene matches: 10. The CDR3 DNA reads TGTGCCAGCACTTCACTGGACAGGGCCCCCTACGAGCAGTACTTC. The encoded protein is CASTSLDRAPYEQYF.

The CDR3 sequence is CASSLWATSSYEQYF. The CDR3 nucleotides are TGTGCCAGCAGCTTATGGGCGACCAGCTCCTACGAGCAGTACTTC. The chain is built from TRBV7-2 and TRBJ2-7; D call uncertain. The CDR3 has 15 residues. V lost 2 bases and J lost 0, with 11 bases in between. The germline V gene encodes CDR1 SGHTA and CDR2 FQGNSA. The full variable domain, in which reference TRBV7-2 and TRBJ2-7 provide the parts outside the CDR3, is GAGVSQSPSNKVTEKGKDVELRCDPISGHTALYWYRQSLGQGLEFLIYFQGNSAPDKSGLPSDRFSAERTGGSVSTLTIQRTQQEDSAVYLCASSLWATSSYEQYFGPGTRLTVT.

The V and J genes are TRBV5-1 and TRBJ2-7; TRBD1 might be the D (6 bases). CDR1 SGHRS and CDR2 YFSETQ come from the germline V gene. V lost 1 base, J lost 0 bases, and 8 bases lay in between. The CDR3 is 14 amino acids. For the CDR3, the DNA is TGCGCCAGCAGCTTGATCAGGGGCTCCTACGAGCAGTACTTC. It encodes CASSLIRGSYEQYF.

J is TRBJ1-6 and V is TRBV18, with D uncertain. The germline CDR1 and CDR2 sequences are KGHSH and LQKENI. Between the trimmed V and J ends, which lost 5 bases and 7 bases, there was a span of 6 bases. The CDR3 loop spans 12 amino acids. The CDR3: CASSRPNSPLHF. DNA of the CDR3: TGTGCCAGCTCAAGGCCGAATTCACCCCTCCACTTT.

J is TRBJ1-5 and V is TRBV18; D is ambiguous. The CDR3 has 14 amino acids. The V end lost 2 bases, the J end lost 4 bases, and 9 bases lay between the germline ends. CDR1 is KGHSH and CDR2 is LQKENI in the germline V gene. The CDR3 region has the DNA TGTGCCAGCTCACCAGCAGATACAAATCAGCCCCAGCATTTT. Its translation: CASSPADTNQPQHF.

The J gene is TRBJ2-5, the V gene TRBV2; possibly TRBD1 or TRBD2 for D (5 bases each). CDR1 is SNHLY and CDR2 is FYNNEI in the germline V gene. This CDR3 has 11 amino acids. Trimming cost V 7 bases and J 3 bases, with 6 bases left between them. The CDR3 region is CASMGEETQYF. The CDR3 DNA follows: TGTGCCAGCATGGGGGAAGAGACCCAGTACTTC.

V usage is TRBV10-3 and J usage is TRBJ1-2; 9 bases map to TRBD1. This CDR3 comprises 15 residues. The trim removed 4 bases at V and 5 bases at J, leaving 8 bases unmatched. CDR1 is ENHRY and CDR2 is SYGVKD in the germline V gene. CDR3 coding DNA: TGTGCCATCAGTGGGCCGGGACAGGGTTCTTATGGCTACACCTTC. It encodes CAISGPGQGSYGYTF.

V usage is TRBV11-2 and J usage is TRBJ2-7; the match to TRBD2 covers 8 bases. The CDR3 has 13 amino acids. V gave up 6 bases and J gave up 5 bases; unmatched junction bases: 6. Germline V gene lookup returns CDR1 SGHAT and CDR2 FQNNGV. DNA for the CDR3: TGTGCCAGCAGGCGGGCGGGAGGCCACGAGCAGTACTTC. Translation gives CASRRAGGHEQYF.

This clone is a singleton in its sample. The V gene is TRBV9, the J gene TRBJ2-7, with 9 nucleotides matching TRBD2. Germline V gene data show CDR1 as SGDLS and CDR2 as YYNGEE. V shed 4 bases and J 5 bases; nucleotides not matched to a gene: 10. This CDR3 has 15 amino acids. This CDR3 is CASSPRGRGGDEQYF. The CDR3 DNA reads as TGTGCCAGCAGCCCCCGAGGGCGGGGGGGCGACGAGCAGTACTTC.

J is TRBJ2-5 and V is TRBV5-1; D is unclear. The V end was cut by 5 bases, the J end by 2 bases, with 13 bases between. The germline V gene has CDR1 SGHRS and CDR2 YFSETQ. The CDR3 runs 14 residues. The chain's CDR3 is CASRLRLAQETQYF. CDR3 in DNA: TGCGCCAGCAGACTACGGCTGGCTCAAGAGACCCAGTACTTC.

This clone was seen only a few times. The chain combines TRBV6-4 with TRBJ2-2; weak D call: TRBD2 (5 bases). With 4 bases removed from V and 1 base from J, the gap between germline ends came to 10 bases. The CDR3 loop spans 15 amino acids. Germline-derived CDR1 and CDR2 are MRHNA and SNTAGT. CDR3 sequence (DNA): TGTGCCAGCAGTGGCCGCGCGGGGAACACCGGGGAGCTGTTTTTT. Translating gives CASSGRAGNTGELFF.

The chain couples TRBV7-2 to TRBJ1-2; 7 bases agree with TRBD1. V was clipped by 2 bases and J by 4 bases; unmatched bases: 10. Per germline, CDR1 SGHTA and CDR2 FQGNSA. CDR3 size: 16 residues. CDR3 sequence: CASSLWAGRGFYGYTF. For the CDR3, the DNA is TGTGCCAGCAGCTTATGGGCCGGCAGGGGGTTCTATGGCTACACCTTC. Complete variable domain (other parts from reference TRBV7-2 and TRBJ1-2): GAGVSQSPSNKVTEKGKDVELRCDPISGHTALYWYRQSLGQGLEFLIYFQGNSAPDKSGLPSDRFSAERTGGSVSTLTIQRTQQEDSAVYLCASSLWAGRGFYGYTFGSGTRLTVV.

The count of this clone is one. V and J are TRBV6-1 and TRBJ1-1, with TRBD1 identical over 10 bases. V lost 2 bases and J lost 5; bases outside the gene matches: 5. Germline V gene lookup returns CDR1 MNHNS and CDR2 SASEGT. CDR3 length: 15 residues. CDR3 nucleotides: TGTGCCAGCAGTGAATGGGACAGGGGAGAAACTGAAGCTTTCTTT. The encoded protein is CASSEWDRGETEAFF.

The rearrangement links TRBV6-1 to TRBJ2-7, with a possible D match to TRBD2 (5 bases). The CDR3 runs to 15 residues. The ends were cut back, 6 bases at V and 2 bases at J, with 17 bases in the middle. Germline V gene data show CDR1 as MNHNS and CDR2 as SASEGT. The CDR3 here is CASSDGIALPYEQYF. As DNA, the CDR3 is TGTGCCAGCAGCGACGGGATAGCTCTACCCTACGAGCAGTACTTC.

The chain recombines TRBV9 with TRBJ2-3, with D uncertain. The CDR3 has 14 residues. From germline, CDR1 is SGDLS and CDR2 YYNGEE. The germline V and J ends were trimmed by 4 bases and 1 base, with 10 bases remaining between them. The CDR3 sequence: CASSSHAGTDTQYF. CDR3 bases: TGTGCCAGCAGCAGCCATGCAGGCACAGATACGCAGTATTTT.

The chain carries TRBV19 and TRBJ1-4; 7 bases fit TRBD1. Trimming at V came to 3 bases and at J to 6 bases, leaving 4 bases not matched to a gene. The CDR3 length is 14 residues. Looked up from germline, CDR1 is LNHDA and CDR2 is SQIVND (reference sequence). This CDR3 reads CASSMTGRHEKLFF. The DNA for the CDR3 is TGTGCCAGTAGTATGACAGGGAGGCATGAAAAACTGTTTTTT.

The chain couples TRBV7-3 to TRBJ1-2; a weak D match, TRBD1 (5 bases). The CDR3 extends over 15 amino acids. The germline CDR1 and CDR2 sequences are SGHTA and FQGTGA. The V and J ends lost 0 bases and 5 bases respectively, with 13 bases between them. The CDR3 protein is CASSLTGGSRYGYTF. For the CDR3, the DNA is TGTGCCAGCAGCTTAACTGGGGGGTCGAGGTATGGCTACACCTTC. Based on the CDR3 plus reference TRBV7-3 and TRBJ1-2, the full variable domain is GAGVSQTPSNKVTEKGKYVELRCDPISGHTALYWYRQSLGQGPEFLIYFQGTGAADDSGLPNDRFFAVRPEGSVSTLKIQRTERGDSAVYLCASSLTGGSRYGYTFGSGTRLTVV.

V is TRBV27 and J is TRBJ1-1, with D hard to call. Germline CDR1 reads MNHEY; CDR2 reads SMNVEV (reference sequence). The CDR3 loop spans 12 amino acids. Trimming stripped 4 bases from V and 11 bases from J, with 14 bases between. This CDR3 is CASSSFYGGAFF. As DNA, the CDR3 is TGTGCCAGCAGTTCGTTCTACGGCGGGGCTTTCTTT.

CDR3 residues: CASSKGPTQPQHF. Written as DNA, the CDR3 is TGCGCCAGCAGTAAGGGCCCAACTCAGCCCCAGCATTTT. The rearrangement joins TRBV5-1 to TRBJ1-5; D not certain. V shed 5 bases and J shed 6 bases, with 12 bases lying between them. There are 13 residues in the CDR3. Germline loops: CDR1 SGHRS, CDR2 YFSETQ.

The chain has TRBV5-4 and TRBJ1-1; weak D call: TRBD1 (6 bases). Deletions cut 4 bases from V and 0 bases from J, with 16 bases between. The CDR3 is made up of 16 amino acids. Germline loops: CDR1 SGHNT, CDR2 YYREEE (reference sequence). CDR3 nucleotide sequence: TGTGCCAGCAGCCATAGCCGGGGGCAGCTGAACACTGAAGCTTTCTTT. This translates into CASSHSRGQLNTEAFF.

This chain joins TRBV2 and TRBJ1-1; D not resolved. This CDR3 contains 13 residues. The ends were cut back, 6 bases at V and 2 bases at J, with 10 bases in the middle. In germline, CDR1 is SNHLY, CDR2 FYNNEI. CDR3 nucleotide sequence: TGTGCCAGCAGACGCGACCCTAACACTGAAGCTTTCTTT. Translated: CASRRDPNTEAFF.